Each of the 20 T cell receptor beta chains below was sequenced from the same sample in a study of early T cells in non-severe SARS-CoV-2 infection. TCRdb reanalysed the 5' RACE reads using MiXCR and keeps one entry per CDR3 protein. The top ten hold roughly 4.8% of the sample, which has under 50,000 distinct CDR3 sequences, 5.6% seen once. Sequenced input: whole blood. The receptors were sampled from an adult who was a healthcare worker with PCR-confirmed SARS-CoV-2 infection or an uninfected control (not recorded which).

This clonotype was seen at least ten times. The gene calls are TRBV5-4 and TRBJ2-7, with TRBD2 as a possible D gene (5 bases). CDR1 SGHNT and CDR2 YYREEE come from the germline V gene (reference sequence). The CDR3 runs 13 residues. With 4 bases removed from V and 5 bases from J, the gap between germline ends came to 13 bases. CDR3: CASSETPGDEQYF. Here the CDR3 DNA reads TGTGCCAGCAGCGAAACCCCCGGGGACGAGCAGTACTTC. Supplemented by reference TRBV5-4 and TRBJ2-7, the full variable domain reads ETGVTQSPTHLIKTRGQQVTLRCSSQSGHNTVSWYQQALGQGPQFIFQYYREEENGRGNFPPRFSGLQFPNYSSELNVNALELDDSALYLCASSETPGDEQYFGPGTRLTVT.

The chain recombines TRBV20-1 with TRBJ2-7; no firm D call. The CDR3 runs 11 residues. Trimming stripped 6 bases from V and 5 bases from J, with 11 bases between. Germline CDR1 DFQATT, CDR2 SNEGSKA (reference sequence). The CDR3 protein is CSAPARHEQYF. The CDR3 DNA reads TGCAGTGCCCCGGCCCGGCACGAGCAGTACTTC.

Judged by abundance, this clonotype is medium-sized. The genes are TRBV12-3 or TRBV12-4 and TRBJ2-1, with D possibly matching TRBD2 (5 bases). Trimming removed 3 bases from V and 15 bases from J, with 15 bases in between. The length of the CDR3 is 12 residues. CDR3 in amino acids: CASSFGINSRFF. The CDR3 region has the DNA TGTGCCAGCAGTTTCGGGATCAACAGTCGGTTCTTC.

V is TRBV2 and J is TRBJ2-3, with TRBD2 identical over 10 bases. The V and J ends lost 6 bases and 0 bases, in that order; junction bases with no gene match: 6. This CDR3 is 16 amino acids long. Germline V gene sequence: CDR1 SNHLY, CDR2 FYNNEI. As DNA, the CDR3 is TGTGCCAGCAGGGTGACTAGCGGGCCTAGCACAGATACGCAGTATTTT. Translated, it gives CASRVTSGPSTDTQYF.

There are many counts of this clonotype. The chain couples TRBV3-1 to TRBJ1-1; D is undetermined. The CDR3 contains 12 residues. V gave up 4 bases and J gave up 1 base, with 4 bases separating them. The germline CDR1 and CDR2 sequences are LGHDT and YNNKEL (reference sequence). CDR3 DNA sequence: TGTGCCAGCAGCCCTAGGAACACTGAAGCTTTCTTT. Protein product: CASSPRNTEAFF. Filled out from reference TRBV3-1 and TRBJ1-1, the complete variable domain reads DTAVSQTPKYLVTQMGNDKSIKCEQNLGHDTMYWYKQDSKKFLKIMFSYNNKELIINETVPNRFSPKSPDKAHLNLHINSLELGDSAVYFCASSPRNTEAFFGQGTRLTVV.

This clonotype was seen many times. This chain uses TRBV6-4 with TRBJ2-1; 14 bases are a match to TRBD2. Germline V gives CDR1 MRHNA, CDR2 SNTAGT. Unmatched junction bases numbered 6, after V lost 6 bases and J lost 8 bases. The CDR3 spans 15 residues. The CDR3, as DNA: TGTGCCAGCAGCGAGACTAGCGGGGGGGCATATGAGCAGTTCTTC. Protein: CASSETSGGAYEQFF.

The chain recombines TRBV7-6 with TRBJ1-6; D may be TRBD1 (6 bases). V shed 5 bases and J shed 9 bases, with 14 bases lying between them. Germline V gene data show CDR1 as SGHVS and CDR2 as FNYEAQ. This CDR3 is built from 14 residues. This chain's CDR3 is CASSLPGGSSPLHF. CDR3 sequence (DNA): TGTGCCAGCAGCCTCCCCGGGGGCAGTTCACCCCTCCACTTT.

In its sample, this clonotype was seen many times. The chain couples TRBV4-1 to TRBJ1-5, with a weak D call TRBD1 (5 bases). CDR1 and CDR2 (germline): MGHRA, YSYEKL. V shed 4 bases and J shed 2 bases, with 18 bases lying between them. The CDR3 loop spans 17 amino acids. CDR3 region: CASSLTLLRGGNQPQHF. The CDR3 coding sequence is TGCGCCAGCAGCCTCACGCTGCTAAGAGGGGGCAATCAGCCCCAGCATTTT.

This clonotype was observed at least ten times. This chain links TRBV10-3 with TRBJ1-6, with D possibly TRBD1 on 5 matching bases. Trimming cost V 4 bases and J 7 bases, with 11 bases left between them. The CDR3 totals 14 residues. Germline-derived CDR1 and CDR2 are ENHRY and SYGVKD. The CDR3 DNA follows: TGTGCCATCAGTGTAGGGGAGAACAATTCACCCCTCCACTTT. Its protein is CAISVGENNSPLHF.

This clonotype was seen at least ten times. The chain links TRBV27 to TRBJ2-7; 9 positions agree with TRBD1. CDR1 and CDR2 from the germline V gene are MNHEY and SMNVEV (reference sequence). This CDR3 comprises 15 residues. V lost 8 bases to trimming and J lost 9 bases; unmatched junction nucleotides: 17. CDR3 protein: CASRPQPGQGWGQYF. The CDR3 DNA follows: TGTGCCAGCCGTCCCCAACCGGGACAGGGATGGGGGCAGTACTTC.

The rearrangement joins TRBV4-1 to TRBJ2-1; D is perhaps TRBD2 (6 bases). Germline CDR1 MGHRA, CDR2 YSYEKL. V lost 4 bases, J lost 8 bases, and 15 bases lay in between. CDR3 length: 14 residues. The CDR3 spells CASSPSSSADEQFF. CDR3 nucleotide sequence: TGCGCCAGCAGCCCTTCCTCTAGCGCCGATGAGCAGTTCTTC.

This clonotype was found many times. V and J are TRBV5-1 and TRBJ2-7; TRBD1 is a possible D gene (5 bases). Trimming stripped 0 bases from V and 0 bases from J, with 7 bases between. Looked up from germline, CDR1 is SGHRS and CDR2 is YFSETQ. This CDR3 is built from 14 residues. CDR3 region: CASSLVRDSYEQYF. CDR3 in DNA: TGCGCCAGCAGCTTGGTCAGGGACTCCTACGAGCAGTACTTC.

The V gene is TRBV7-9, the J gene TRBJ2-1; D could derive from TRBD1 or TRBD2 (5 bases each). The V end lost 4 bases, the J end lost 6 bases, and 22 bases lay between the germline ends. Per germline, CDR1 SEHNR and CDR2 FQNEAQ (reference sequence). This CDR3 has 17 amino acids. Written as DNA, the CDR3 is TGTGCCAGCAGCTCCCGGGACCGACCCTCAACCGCCAATGAGCAGTTCTTC. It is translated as CASSSRDRPSTANEQFF.

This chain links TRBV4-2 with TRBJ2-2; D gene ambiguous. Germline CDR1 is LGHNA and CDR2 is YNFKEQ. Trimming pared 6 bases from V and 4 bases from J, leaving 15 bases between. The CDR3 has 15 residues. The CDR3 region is CASRGLRAPTGELFF. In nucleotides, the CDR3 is TGTGCCAGCAGGGGTTTAAGGGCCCCCACCGGGGAGCTGTTTTTT.

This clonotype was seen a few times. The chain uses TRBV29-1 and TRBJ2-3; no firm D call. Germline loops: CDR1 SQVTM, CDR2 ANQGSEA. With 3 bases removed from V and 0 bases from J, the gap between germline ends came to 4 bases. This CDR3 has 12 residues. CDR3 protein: CSVDPSTDTQYF. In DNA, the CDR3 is TGCAGCGTTGACCCTAGCACAGATACGCAGTATTTT.

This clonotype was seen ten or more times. The CDR3 loop reads CASSLASGLAGDTQYF. DNA of the CDR3: TGTGCCAGCAGTTTAGCGTCGGGACTAGCAGGAGATACGCAGTATTTT. The rearrangement joins TRBV12-3 or TRBV12-4 to TRBJ2-3, with 9 bases lining up with TRBD2. The CDR3 has 16 residues. J gave up 5 bases and V 0 bases, and 6 bases lay outside the gene matches.

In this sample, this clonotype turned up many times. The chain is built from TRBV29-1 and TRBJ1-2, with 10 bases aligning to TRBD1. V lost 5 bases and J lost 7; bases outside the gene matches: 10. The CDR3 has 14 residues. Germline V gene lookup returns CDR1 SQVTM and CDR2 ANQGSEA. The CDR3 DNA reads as TGCAGCGTTCCAAGAGACAGGGGGCTCGGTGGCTACACCTTC. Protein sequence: CSVPRDRGLGGYTF.

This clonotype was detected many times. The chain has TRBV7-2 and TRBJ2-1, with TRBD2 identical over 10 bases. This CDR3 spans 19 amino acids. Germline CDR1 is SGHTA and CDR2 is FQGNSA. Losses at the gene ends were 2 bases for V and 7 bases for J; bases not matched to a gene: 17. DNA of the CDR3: TGTGCCAGCAGCTTAAAATGGTCTCAGCGGGGGGGCGTTCAGAATGAGCAGTTCTTC. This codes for CASSLKWSQRGGVQNEQFF.

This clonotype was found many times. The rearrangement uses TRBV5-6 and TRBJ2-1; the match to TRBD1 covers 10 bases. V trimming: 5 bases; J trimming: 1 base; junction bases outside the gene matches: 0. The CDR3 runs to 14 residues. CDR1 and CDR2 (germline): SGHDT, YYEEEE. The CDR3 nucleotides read TGTGCCAGCAGGGGACAGGGGTCCTACAATGAGCAGTTCTTC. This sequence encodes CASRGQGSYNEQFF.

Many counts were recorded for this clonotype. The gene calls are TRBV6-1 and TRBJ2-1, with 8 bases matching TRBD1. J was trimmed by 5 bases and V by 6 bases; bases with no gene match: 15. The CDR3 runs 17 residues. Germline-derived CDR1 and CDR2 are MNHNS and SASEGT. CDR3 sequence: CASRFTPTGVLNNEQFF. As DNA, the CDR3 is TGTGCCAGCAGATTCACACCGACAGGGGTCTTAAACAATGAGCAGTTCTTC.